This TCR beta chain is drawn from a study of human T cells and chemical hapten exposure. Overall study context: On the upper back, patch tests were applied with 0.01% DPC and read at 6 days.

Time point defined: patch test 2, 6 weeks after DPC sensitization. The treatment: therapeutic diphenylcyclopropenone sensitization with weekly scalp DPC. Each patch test followed a blood draw. Findings and limits, study-wide: Donors in the study had alopecia, meaning their immune response may differ from healthy people's.

Each CDR3 protein gets one entry after TCRdb re-called the RACE reads with MiXCR. This sample has about 96,000 distinct CDR3 sequences, with 9.3% found just once. This clonotype was observed a handful of times. Its antigen is currently unknown. The CDR3 loop spans 14 amino acids. V trimming: 3 bases; J trimming: 5 bases; junction bases outside the gene matches: 1. Germline lookup yields CDR1 SGHRS and CDR2 YFSETQ. The V and J genes are TRBV5-1 and TRBJ2-2; 10 nucleotides agree with TRBD1. The clonotype comes from a woman in her 40s with alopecia areata. Some clones in this sample may be carry-over from other donors' samples. The sequencing here drew on whole blood, taken in connection with sensitization to the hapten diphenylcyclopropenone (DPC). The CDR3 DNA sequence: TGCGCCAGCAGCTGGGGACAGGGGACCGGGGAGCTGTTTTTT. Its protein is CASSWGQGTGELFF.